Listed below are T cell receptor beta chains from one sample, sequenced in a study of vaccination and CD4 T cells after COVID-19. The antigens these receptors bind are not known. From the PCR reads, TCRdb called clonotypes with MiXCR, one entry per CDR3 protein. The sample has over 7,500 distinct CDR3 sequences; 20% to 30% are singletons. The starting material was CD4+ T cells from blood, cultured in vitro, obtained after SARS-CoV-2 vaccination. These receptor sequences come from a human donor who had recovered from COVID-19. Both conserved end residues are part of each CDR3. The D gene is left open where the match is weak. Only some rows state a clone size, as once, few, many or a class for expanded clones.

v_gene: TRBV6-4
j_gene: TRBJ2-3
abundance: few
d_gene: NA
CDR3nt: TGTGCCAGCAGGGTGCAGGGCAGTGCAGATACGCAGTATTTT
CDR3aa: CASRVQGSADTQYF

v_gene: TRBV6-5
j_gene: TRBJ2-2
abundance: NA
d_gene: TRBD1
CDR3nt: TGTGCCAGCAGTTTACAGGGGCCCCCCGGGGAGCTGTTTTTT
CDR3aa: CASSLQGPPGELFF

v_gene: TRBV6-2/TRBV6-3
j_gene: TRBJ2-7
abundance: few
d_gene: TRBD1
CDR3nt: TGTGCCAGCAGGGGGACAGGGAGATCCTACGAGCAGTACTTC
CDR3aa: CASRGTGRSYEQYF

v_gene: TRBV12-3/TRBV12-4
j_gene: TRBJ1-5
abundance: few
d_gene: NA
CDR3nt: TGTGCCAGCACCTATAACGTCTATAGCAATCAGCCCCAGCATTTT
CDR3aa: CASTYNVYSNQPQHF

v_gene: TRBV2
j_gene: TRBJ2-7
abundance: NA
d_gene: NA
CDR3nt: TGTGCCAGCACCAAAGGCAGGTATTCCTACGAGCAGTACTTC
CDR3aa: CASTKGRYSYEQYF

v_gene: TRBV19
j_gene: TRBJ1-2
abundance: NA
d_gene: NA
CDR3nt: TGTGCCAGTAGTATAGTCCCCCCCGGCTATGGCTACACCTTC
CDR3aa: CASSIVPPGYGYTF

v_gene: TRBV27
j_gene: TRBJ1-6
abundance: few
d_gene: TRBD1
CDR3nt: TGTGCCAGCAGTTGGACAGGGAAAAATTCACCCCTCCACTTT
CDR3aa: CASSWTGKNSPLHF

v_gene: TRBV5-1
j_gene: TRBJ2-3
abundance: once
d_gene: NA
CDR3nt: TGCGCCAGCCAAACAGGGTCGGGAGATACGCAGTATTTT
CDR3aa: CASQTGSGDTQYF

v_gene: TRBV20-1
j_gene: TRBJ2-7
abundance: NA
d_gene: TRBD2
CDR3nt: TGCAGTGCTGCTCCGGGACTAGCGGGAGTCGAGCAGTACTTC
CDR3aa: CSAAPGLAGVEQYF

v_gene: TRBV29-1
j_gene: TRBJ2-7
abundance: once
d_gene: NA
CDR3nt: TGCAGCGTGGGTAGGGGAGGCTCCTACGAGCAGTACTTC
CDR3aa: CSVGRGGSYEQYF

v_gene: TRBV6-5
j_gene: TRBJ2-7
abundance: NA
d_gene: TRBD2
CDR3nt: TGTGCCAGCAGTTACGGGCCAGGGAGGGTCCACGAGCAGTACTTC
CDR3aa: CASSYGPGRVHEQYF

v_gene: TRBV28
j_gene: TRBJ2-1
abundance: medium-sized
d_gene: NA
CDR3nt: TGTGCCAGTACCACAGTGGACGGGGATGAGCAGTTCTTC
CDR3aa: CASTTVDGDEQFF

v_gene: TRBV7-9
j_gene: TRBJ2-7
abundance: NA
d_gene: NA
CDR3nt: TGTGCCAGCAGCTCCGCGGCGTTAACAGCCCACGAGCAGTACTTC
CDR3aa: CASSSAALTAHEQYF

v_gene: TRBV29-1
j_gene: TRBJ2-4
abundance: NA
d_gene: NA
CDR3nt: TGCAGCGTTTTTGAGTTAGCCAAAAACATTCAGTACTTC
CDR3aa: CSVFELAKNIQYF

v_gene: TRBV11-2
j_gene: TRBJ2-6
abundance: NA
d_gene: NA
CDR3nt: TGTGCCAGCAGCAACAGGCTGTCCTCTGGGGCCAACGTCCTGACTTTC
CDR3aa: CASSNRLSSGANVLTF

v_gene: TRBV27
j_gene: TRBJ1-6
abundance: few
d_gene: TRBD1
CDR3nt: TGTGCCAGCAGTCTGGACAGGATGGTTTTGAATTCACCCCTCCACTTT
CDR3aa: CASSLDRMVLNSPLHF

v_gene: TRBV19
j_gene: TRBJ2-7
abundance: NA
d_gene: NA
CDR3nt: TGTGCCAGTAGGCTAGGGGGGGGACCCTACGAGCAGTACTTC
CDR3aa: CASRLGGGPYEQYF

v_gene: TRBV6-1
j_gene: TRBJ1-3
abundance: NA
d_gene: TRBD1
CDR3nt: TGTGCCAGCAGTGCACAGGGGCCTGGAAACACCATATATTTT
CDR3aa: CASSAQGPGNTIYF

v_gene: TRBV30
j_gene: TRBJ2-1
abundance: few
d_gene: NA
CDR3nt: TGTGCCTGGAGTGTAAACCTCAATGAGCAGTTCTTC
CDR3aa: CAWSVNLNEQFF

v_gene: TRBV2
j_gene: TRBJ1-6
abundance: few
d_gene: NA
CDR3nt: TGTGCCAGCAGTGAATTTAGGCGGAATTCACCCCTCCACTTT
CDR3aa: CASSEFRRNSPLHF

v_gene: TRBV7-9
j_gene: TRBJ1-2
abundance: few
d_gene: NA
CDR3nt: TGTGCCAGCAGCCCACAGACCGAGATTAATGGCTACACCTTC
CDR3aa: CASSPQTEINGYTF

v_gene: TRBV11-2
j_gene: TRBJ2-2
abundance: NA
d_gene: NA
CDR3nt: TGTGCCAGCAGCTTAGAAGGGCAGAACACCGGGGAGCTGTTTTTT
CDR3aa: CASSLEGQNTGELFF

v_gene: TRBV5-1
j_gene: TRBJ1-2
abundance: few
d_gene: NA
CDR3nt: TGCGCCAGCAGCTTGGCCATAAGTGGCCTCAGCTATGGCTACACCTTC
CDR3aa: CASSLAISGLSYGYTF

v_gene: TRBV12-3/TRBV12-4
j_gene: TRBJ1-2
abundance: few
d_gene: TRBD1
CDR3nt: TGTGCCAGCAGTTTAGACAGGGGCAAATATGGCTACACCTTC
CDR3aa: CASSLDRGKYGYTF

v_gene: TRBV4-3
j_gene: TRBJ1-2
abundance: few
d_gene: NA
CDR3nt: TGCGCCAGCAGCCAAGCCCAGAACGTGGATTACTATGGCTACACCTTC
CDR3aa: CASSQAQNVDYYGYTF

v_gene: TRBV7-9
j_gene: TRBJ1-1
abundance: NA
d_gene: NA
CDR3nt: TGTGCCAGCAGCCGATCCGGGGAAGCTTTCTTT
CDR3aa: CASSRSGEAFF

v_gene: TRBV20-1
j_gene: TRBJ1-2
abundance: few
d_gene: TRBD1
CDR3nt: TGCAGTGCCCACAGGGGAAGTGGCTACACCTTC
CDR3aa: CSAHRGSGYTF